This TCR beta chain was observed in a study of cytomegalovirus exposure and HLA in healthy donors. The PCR made use of 60 Vbeta and 13 Jbeta primers. Profiling relied on immunoSEQ multiplex PCR, and the TCRdb table lists in-frame clones only, not all of them. Of about 170,000 clones in the sample, around 62% are singletons; the top ten hold 2.5% to 3.5%. There are a few counts of this clone. Its antigen is not identified. Study-wide results and caveats: It was about 180 TCR beta chains that were listed as cytomegalovirus-associated.

Sequenced material: PBMCs. This TCR was sampled from a man in his forties in good health and CMV-seronegative.

Written as DNA, the CDR3 is TGTGCCAGCCAACTCGGACTAGCGGGGTACCAAGAGACCCAGTACTTC. Translated, it gives CASQLGLAGYQETQYF. V usage is TRBV2 and J usage is TRBJ2-5; 12 bases map to TRBD2. Trimming removed 8 bases from V and 0 bases from J; junction bases left unmatched: 7. CDR3 length equals 16 residues. Germline CDR1 and CDR2: SNHLY and FYNNEI.